These 23 T cell receptor beta chains were all obtained from the same sample, sequenced in a study of cytomegalovirus exposure and HLA in healthy donors. Here immunoSEQ multiplex PCR was the method, and the copy in TCRdb shows in-frame clones only, minus some. Of hundreds of thousands of clones listed, roughly 90% were seen once; the top ten hold under 0.95%. Sequences were obtained from PBMCs. The receptors were sampled from a woman between 18 and 30 years old in good health and CMV-seronegative.

The table lists this clone with a few counts. V gene TRBV4-1 combines with J gene TRBJ1-5; D is possibly TRBD1 (6 bases). In germline, CDR1 is MGHRA, CDR2 YSYEKL. Trimming removed 5 bases from V and 6 bases from J, with 14 bases in between. The CDR3 extends over 14 amino acids. CDR3: CASSWYREGQPQHF. The CDR3 bases are TGCGCCAGCAGCTGGTACAGGGAGGGTCAGCCCCAGCATTTT.

This rearrangement joins TRBV5-1 to TRBJ2-5; 9 bases agree with TRBD1. Germline assignment: CDR1 SGHRS and CDR2 YFSETQ. V shed 4 bases, J shed 0 bases, and the junction held 19 bases outside the gene matches. CDR3 length: 20 residues. The CDR3 reads CASSHHPGTGITWYQETQYF. In DNA form, the CDR3 reads TGCGCCAGCAGCCACCACCCCGGGACAGGGATAACCTGGTACCAAGAGACCCAGTACTTC. The full variable domain, with the rest looked up from reference TRBV5-1 and TRBJ2-5, is KAGVTQTPRYLIKTRGQQVTLSCSPISGHRSVSWYQQTPGQGLQFLFEYFSETQRNKGNFPGRFSGRQFSNSRSEMNVSTLELGDSALYLCASSHHPGTGITWYQETQYFGPGTRLLVL.

The rearrangement links TRBV27 to TRBJ2-1, with 8 bases that match TRBD2. The CDR3 is 16 amino acids. Per the germline V gene, CDR1 is MNHEY and CDR2 is SMNVEV (reference sequence). V was pared by 5 bases and J by 2 bases, with 8 bases of the junction left unmatched. The CDR3 DNA sequence: TGTGCCAGCAGTCCTGGGACTAGGGGTACCTACAATGAGCAGTTCTTC. This codes for CASSPGTRGTYNEQFF.

The CDR3 loop reads CASSLVRGAFLGEQFF. DNA for the CDR3: TGTGCCAGCAGCTTAGTGCGCGGGGCCTTCCTGGGTGAGCAGTTCTTC. The V call is TRBV11-2, the J call TRBJ2-1, with a possible D match to TRBD2 (6 bases). V was cut by 1 base and J by 9 bases, with 19 bases left in between. The germline V gene encodes CDR1 SGHAT and CDR2 FQNNGV. The length of the CDR3 is 16 residues.

This chain joins TRBV11-2 and TRBJ1-2, with 7 bases identical to TRBD1. Trimming at V came to 4 bases and at J to 6 bases, leaving 5 bases not matched to a gene. The germline gives CDR1 SGHAT, CDR2 FQNNGV. The CDR3 consists of 13 residues. In nucleotides, the CDR3 is TGTGCCAGCAGCTACCGACAGGGAAATGGCTACACCTTC. Its protein is CASSYRQGNGYTF.

On this clone: Distinct nucleotide sequences in the sample also encode this CDR3. The rearrangement joins TRBV27 to TRBJ2-5; no clear D. V shed 3 bases and J shed 5 bases, with 4 bases lying between them. CDR1 and CDR2 from the germline V gene are MNHEY and SMNVEV (reference sequence). The CDR3 loop spans 11 amino acids. Written as DNA, the CDR3 is TGTGCCAGCAGTTTCAGGGAGACCCAGTACTTC. Translation: CASSFRETQYF.

CDR3 sequence reads: CASNMVGGGLENEQFF. The CDR3 DNA reads TGCGCCAGCAATATGGTCGGCGGCGGCTTGGAAAATGAGCAGTTCTTC. The chain employs TRBV4-1 and TRBJ2-1, with D unclear. This CDR3 contains 16 residues. V shed 7 bases and J shed 7 bases, with 23 bases lying between them. CDR1 and CDR2 from the germline V gene are MGHRA and YSYEKL.

The chain uses TRBV6-1 and TRBJ1-1; 10 nucleotides match TRBD1. Per germline, CDR1 MNHNS and CDR2 SASEGT. The CDR3 runs to 15 residues. The V and J ends lost 6 bases and 3 bases, in that order; junction bases with no gene match: 7. CDR3 protein: CASSPDRGGYTEAFF. For the CDR3, the DNA is TGTGCCAGCAGCCCGGACAGGGGGGGATACACTGAAGCTTTCTTT.

V is TRBV5-6 and J is TRBJ1-2; D unclear. The V gene's germline CDR1 is SGHDT and CDR2 YYEEEE. V dropped 3 bases and J dropped 0 bases, with 6 bases sitting between them. The CDR3 runs to 13 residues. Here the CDR3 DNA reads TGTGCCAGCAGCTCTGAGACTAACTATGGCTACACCTTC. This translates into CASSSETNYGYTF.

The chain carries TRBV5-1 and TRBJ2-3; TRBD2 matches 10 bases. This CDR3 spans 17 amino acids. Germline V lookup: CDR1 SGHRS, CDR2 YFSETQ. V was pared by 0 bases and J by 3 bases, with 7 bases of the junction left unmatched. The CDR3 region has the DNA TGCGCCAGCAGCTTGGCGCCCAGCGGGAGGGGTACAGATACGCAGTATTTT. It codes for CASSLAPSGRGTDTQYF.

This rearrangement joins TRBV28 to TRBJ2-7; 9 bases agree with TRBD2. The CDR3 is 15 amino acids. Germline V gene sequence: CDR1 MDHEN, CDR2 SYDVKM. V gave up 5 bases and J gave up 6 bases; unmatched junction bases: 11. The CDR3 region has the DNA TGTGCCAGCAGTCTCCTGGGCGGGGGGGCACTCGAGCAGTACTTC. Translating it yields CASSLLGGGALEQYF.

The chain recombines TRBV5-1 with TRBJ1-3, with D unresolved. V lost 0 bases to trimming and J lost 0 bases, with 7 bases between them. The germline CDR1 and CDR2 sequences are SGHRS and YFSETQ. This CDR3 comprises 15 residues. Here the CDR3 DNA reads TGCGCCAGCAGCTTGGGCGGGATCTCTGGAAACACCATATATTTT. Its protein is CASSLGGISGNTIYF.

The rearrangement joins TRBV11-2 to TRBJ2-1; a possible D gene is TRBD2 (6 bases). CDR1 and CDR2 (germline): SGHAT, FQNNGV. Trimming cost V 5 bases and J 8 bases, with 10 bases left between them. The CDR3 runs to 12 residues. As DNA, the CDR3 is TGTGCCAGCAGCCGACTAGTCGATGAGCAGTTCTTC. It yields the protein CASSRLVDEQFF.

This clone was recorded only once. V and J are TRBV10-3 and TRBJ2-5; the match to TRBD1 covers 7 bases. The CDR3 extends over 20 amino acids. Unmatched junction bases numbered 25, after V lost 2 bases and J lost 7 bases. Germline assignment: CDR1 ENHRY and CDR2 SYGVKD. CDR3 residues: CAISEALPLKTGQVDRTQYF. In nucleotides, the CDR3 is TGTGCCATCAGTGAGGCCCTACCCCTTAAGACCGGACAGGTAGATAGGACCCAGTACTTC.

V and J are TRBV7-9 and TRBJ1-1, with 9 bases that match TRBD1. CDR1 SEHNR and CDR2 FQNEAQ come from the germline V gene (reference sequence). This CDR3 region has 15 residues. V gave up 5 bases and J gave up 6 bases; unmatched junction bases: 10. The CDR3 is CASSPRDREVPEAFF. CDR3 coding DNA: TGTGCCAGCAGCCCCCGGGACAGGGAAGTCCCTGAAGCTTTCTTT.

Points on this clone: A much larger clone differs by one base, so this may be a read error. The CDR3 DNA follows: TGTGCCAGCAGTTACTCGGCAGGGGGCACCTACGAGCAGTACTTC. Its translation: CASSYSAGGTYEQYF. The J gene is TRBJ2-7, the V gene TRBV6-6; 8 bases are shared with TRBD1. Looked up from germline, CDR1 is MNHNY and CDR2 is SVGAGI (reference sequence). The V segment lost 0 bases and the J segment 2 bases; nucleotides outside the gene matches: 3. The CDR3 spans 15 residues.

As to this clone: The sample holds other DNA sequences that translate to the same CDR3. The J gene is TRBJ2-7, the V gene TRBV28, with 8 positions matching TRBD1. The J segment lost 4 bases and the V segment lost 4 bases, leaving 9 bases of the junction unmatched. The germline V gene has CDR1 MDHEN and CDR2 SYDVKM. This CDR3 is built from 15 residues. DNA of the CDR3: TGTGCCAGCAGTTCCGCCGGGACAGGATCGTACGAGCAGTACTTC. It yields the protein CASSSAGTGSYEQYF.

J is TRBJ2-2 and V is TRBV27, with 11 bases fitting TRBD1. Trimming cost V 3 bases and J 7 bases; bases outside gene matches: 19. The CDR3 loop spans 20 amino acids. The V gene's germline CDR1 is MNHEY and CDR2 SMNVEV (reference sequence). The CDR3 spells CASSFAGTGGFLDWSGELFF. The CDR3, as DNA: TGTGCCAGCAGTTTCGCCGGGACAGGGGGATTCCTCGATTGGAGCGGGGAGCTGTTTTTT.

This clone was observed a few times. CDR3 residues: CASQGQGRGRQYF. CDR3 DNA sequence: TGTGCCAGCCAGGGACAGGGAAGGGGCCGACAGTACTTC. The gene calls are TRBV27 and TRBJ2-7, with 9 bases fitting TRBD1. From germline, CDR1 is MNHEY and CDR2 SMNVEV (reference sequence). V was pared by 8 bases and J by 10 bases, with 12 bases of the junction left unmatched. The CDR3 runs to 13 residues.

The V and J genes are TRBV6-5 and TRBJ1-1; weak D call: TRBD1 (5 bases). CDR3 length: 13 amino acids. Trimming removed 6 bases from V and 11 bases from J, with 19 bases in between. Germline V lookup: CDR1 MNHEY, CDR2 SVGAGI. This chain's CDR3 is CASRSSGGGKAFF. DNA of the CDR3: TGTGCCAGCAGATCCTCGGGGGGAGGCAAGGCTTTCTTT.

V usage is TRBV6-5 and J usage is TRBJ2-5, with 8 bases matching TRBD2. The V segment lost 7 bases and the J segment 0 bases; nucleotides outside the gene matches: 4. Germline V gene data show CDR1 as MNHEY and CDR2 as SVGAGI. The CDR3 extends over 14 amino acids. The CDR3 loop reads CASNNGGDQETQYF. As DNA, the CDR3 is TGTGCCAGCAACAACGGGGGGGACCAAGAGACCCAGTACTTC.

The V call is TRBV2, the J call TRBJ1-4, with D possibly TRBD1 on 6 matching bases. CDR1 is SNHLY, CDR2 FYNNEI, per germline. The CDR3 contains 17 residues. V was clipped by 6 bases and J by 0 bases, with 17 bases between them. The CDR3 DNA follows: TGTGCCAGCAGCCACCGGGACATTTATGCAACTAATGAAAAACTGTTTTTT. It encodes CASSHRDIYATNEKLFF. Full variable domain (rest looked up from reference TRBV2 and TRBJ1-4): EPEVTQTPSHQVTQMGQEVILRCVPISNHLYFYWYRQILGQKVEFLVSFYNNEISEKSEIFDDQFSVERPDGSNFTLKIRSTKLEDSAMYFCASSHRDIYATNEKLFFGSGTQLSVL.

The rearrangement uses TRBV6-4 and TRBJ2-6, with D perhaps matching TRBD2 (6 bases). CDR1 is MRHNA, CDR2 SNTAGT, per germline. This CDR3 comprises 16 residues. V lost 0 bases to trimming and J lost 3 bases, with 9 bases between them. The CDR3 is CASSDSGGDGANVLTF. CDR3 coding DNA: TGTGCCAGCAGTGACTCAGGCGGGGATGGGGCCAACGTCCTGACTTTC.